The 20 T cell receptor beta chains below were found in one sample sequenced in a study of blood T cell repertoires in COVID-19. Only in-frame clones appear in the TCRdb table, and some are missing; sequencing was by immunoSEQ multiplex PCR. The sample holds 300,000 to 350,000 clones, 88% seen once. Source material: PBMCs or T cells enriched from blood (not recorded which). Receptors originate from a man aged 30-40 years who had recovered from COVID-19.

This chain joins TRBV6-1 and TRBJ2-2; 12 bases agree with TRBD2. Germline values: CDR1 MNHNS, CDR2 SASEGT. The ends lost 6 bases at V and 1 base at J; junction bases unmatched: 0. The CDR3 contains 15 residues. The DNA for the CDR3 is TGTGCCAGCAGGGGACTAGCGGGGAACACCGGGGAGCTGTTTTTT. Encoded protein: CASRGLAGNTGELFF.

This clone was found once. The chain recombines TRBV5-6 with TRBJ2-4; D is perhaps TRBD2 (7 bases). This CDR3 spans 16 amino acids. Trimming left V 1 base short and J 0 bases short, with 11 bases between. Looked up from germline, CDR1 is SGHDT and CDR2 is YYEEEE. The CDR3 is CASSLSGGRAKNIQYF. CDR3 DNA: TGTGCCAGCAGCTTGTCGGGGGGCCGAGCCAAAAACATTCAGTACTTC. Using reference TRBV5-6 and TRBJ2-4 for the parts outside the CDR3, the full variable domain is DAGVTQSPTHLIKTRGQQVTLRCSPKSGHDTVSWYQQALGQGPQFIFQYYEEEERQRGNFPDRFSGHQFPNYSSELNVNALLLGDSALYLCASSLSGGRAKNIQYFGAGTRLSVL.

The J gene is TRBJ1-2, the V gene TRBV14; no clear D. The CDR3 length is 14 residues. Trimming stripped 1 base from V and 3 bases from J, with 9 bases between. Germline CDR1 SGHDN, CDR2 FVKESK. DNA of the CDR3: TGTGCCAGCAGCCAAGTACGGGGTTACTATGGCTACACCTTC. It yields the protein CASSQVRGYYGYTF.

This clone was seen just once. The CDR3 DNA reads as TGTGCCAGCTCACCACAGACAGGGCAGGGTTACGAGCAGTACTTC. This sequence encodes CASSPQTGQGYEQYF. The chain recombines TRBV18 with TRBJ2-7, with 7 bases fitting TRBD1. The germline V gene has CDR1 KGHSH and CDR2 LQKENI. The V gene end was trimmed by 1 base and the J gene end by 4 bases; junction bases not matched to a gene: 7. The CDR3 is 15 amino acids.

This sequence joins TRBV11-3 and TRBJ1-1; perhaps TRBD1 as D (6 bases). The germline V and J ends were trimmed by 1 base and 5 bases, with 8 bases remaining between them. Germline V gives CDR1 SGHNT, CDR2 YENEEA. This CDR3 has 13 residues. CDR3 region: CASSLGGLTEAFF. CDR3 sequence (DNA): TGTGCCAGCAGCTTAGGGGGGCTTACTGAAGCTTTCTTT.

J is TRBJ2-1 and V is TRBV30; 10 bases fit TRBD2. Losses at the gene ends were 2 bases for V and 6 bases for J; bases not matched to a gene: 4. This CDR3 spans 14 amino acids. From germline, CDR1 is GTSNPN and CDR2 SVGIG (reference sequence). CDR3 protein: CAWSSGLASNEQFF. The CDR3 DNA follows: TGTGCCTGGAGTTCGGGACTAGCGTCCAATGAGCAGTTCTTC.

This sequence joins TRBV7-9 and TRBJ2-5; weak D call: TRBD2 (6 bases). CDR1 is SEHNR, CDR2 FQNEAQ, per germline (reference sequence). CDR3 length equals 12 residues. V lost 7 bases and J 4 bases, leaving 10 bases between the germline ends. The CDR3 sequence is CASNMGGETQYF. Here the CDR3 DNA reads TGTGCCAGCAACATGGGGGGAGAGACCCAGTACTTC.

This clone was recorded once. The chain recombines TRBV5-4 with TRBJ1-3; D perhaps matches TRBD1 (6 bases). The CDR3 spans 15 residues. V lost 3 bases and J lost 2, with 12 bases in between. Germline CDR1 reads SGHNT; CDR2 reads YYREEE (reference sequence). CDR3 sequence (DNA): TGTGCCAGCAGCTCGGGGGGGCTTGCTGGAAACACCATATATTTT. Translating it yields CASSSGGLAGNTIYF.

The chain joins TRBV7-9 to TRBJ1-1, with 8 nucleotides matching TRBD1. CDR3 length: 14 residues. J gave up 5 bases and V 4 bases, and 6 bases lay outside the gene matches. Germline V gives CDR1 SEHNR, CDR2 FQNEAQ (reference sequence). CDR3 bases: TGTGCCAGCAGCTACCGAACAGGGGGAACTGAAGCTTTCTTT. Its translation is CASSYRTGGTEAFF.

The chain uses TRBV6-5 and TRBJ2-7, with 11 bases matching TRBD2. This CDR3 has 15 amino acids. The V segment lost 5 bases and the J segment 1 base; nucleotides outside the gene matches: 4. Germline CDR1 is MNHEY and CDR2 is SVGAGI. The CDR3 DNA sequence: TGTGCCAGCAGTCCTCGGACTAGCGGGTCCTACGAGCAGTACTTC. It specifies CASSPRTSGSYEQYF.

This chain uses TRBV7-8 with TRBJ2-5, with TRBD2 identical over 8 bases. The germline V gene has CDR1 SGHVS and CDR2 FQNEAQ. This CDR3 is built from 16 residues. The V segment lost 5 bases and the J segment 1 base; nucleotides outside the gene matches: 9. The CDR3: CASSLLSGGPQETQYF. The CDR3 DNA reads TGTGCCAGCAGCCTATTAAGCGGGGGACCCCAAGAGACCCAGTACTTC.

A word on this clone: The sample contains more than one DNA sequence encoding this CDR3. V usage is TRBV30 and J usage is TRBJ1-2; no clear D. V was pared by 3 bases and J by 1 base, with 3 bases between. Germline V CDR1 and CDR2: GTSNPN, SVGIG (reference sequence). The CDR3 sequence is 11 residues long. CDR3 DNA sequence: TGTGCCTGGAGCCTTAACTATGGCTACACCTTC. Protein product: CAWSLNYGYTF.

The chain is built from TRBV5-8 and TRBJ2-7, with a possible D match to TRBD2 (6 bases). The CDR3 loop spans 15 amino acids. The V gene lost 4 bases and the J gene lost 3 bases, with 17 bases spanning the gap. Germline values: CDR1 SGHTS, CDR2 YDEGEE. The CDR3 is CASSPPVEGYYEQYF. CDR3 DNA sequence: TGTGCCAGCAGCCCCCCGGTGGAGGGGTACTACGAGCAGTACTTC.

This clone was observed a single time. The chain couples TRBV28 to TRBJ1-4, with 8 bases matching TRBD1. In germline, CDR1 is MDHEN, CDR2 SYDVKM. The CDR3 is 14 residues long. The junction had 3 bases not matched to a gene; V was cut back by 5 bases and J by 4 bases. In nucleotides, the CDR3 is TGTGCCAGCAGTCAGGGGGCGGGTAATGAAAAACTGTTTTTT. Encoded protein: CASSQGAGNEKLFF.

This chain uses TRBV28 with TRBJ2-3; 9 bases line up with TRBD1. V trimming: 3 bases; J trimming: 5 bases; junction bases outside the gene matches: 6. CDR1 and CDR2 (germline): MDHEN, SYDVKM. This CDR3 has 15 residues. The CDR3 nucleotides are TGTGCCAGCAGTTTGTCCGGGACAGGGCGAGATACGCAGTATTTT. It is translated as CASSLSGTGRDTQYF.

This clone was counted once. At one of its ends the junction is not consistent with the germline gene, which may arise from a read error. This chain links TRBV20-1 with TRBJ1-1; D gene unclear. The CDR3 length is 11 residues. The germline V gene encodes CDR1 DFQATT and CDR2 SNEGSKA (reference sequence). The CDR3: CSARDPPSSAF. The CDR3 DNA reads TGCAGTGCTAGAGATCCTCCGTCGAGTGCTTTT.

This clone has only a few counts. This chain connects TRBV5-1 to TRBJ1-1, with D perhaps matching TRBD1 (6 bases). Trimming cost V 2 bases and J 1 base, with 15 bases left between them. Germline assignment: CDR1 SGHRS and CDR2 YFSETQ. The CDR3 loop spans 16 amino acids. As DNA, the CDR3 is TGCGCCAGCAGCTTATCAGGGGCCCTGGGGAACACTGAAGCTTTCTTT. Its protein product is CASSLSGALGNTEAFF.

This clone was counted between two and nine times. The chain employs TRBV18 and TRBJ1-3; TRBD1 is a possible D gene (5 bases). Germline loops: CDR1 KGHSH, CDR2 LQKENI. V lost 3 bases and J lost 0, with 15 bases in between. This CDR3 comprises 17 residues. Here the CDR3 DNA reads TGTGCCAGCTCACCCACGGCGGGGCGACTCTCTGGAAACACCATATATTTT. It yields the protein CASSPTAGRLSGNTIYF.

V usage is TRBV7-6 and J usage is TRBJ2-1; D is possibly TRBD2 (5 bases). The V gene's germline CDR1 is SGHVS and CDR2 FNYEAQ. V lost 4 bases and J 12 bases, leaving 22 bases between the germline ends. The CDR3 is 15 residues long. In DNA, the CDR3 is TGTGCCAGCAGCTCCCTAGCAGCTCCTACAATGCCGCAGTTCTTC. Its protein product is CASSSLAAPTMPQFF.

The chain recombines TRBV6-5 with TRBJ1-1; 11 bases align to TRBD1. The length of the CDR3 is 15 residues. Germline V gives CDR1 MNHEY, CDR2 SVGAGI. Trimming took 7 bases from V and 3 from J; bases not matched to a gene: 7. The CDR3 bases are TGTGCCAGCACTCGGGACAGGGGGGCGGACACTGAAGCTTTCTTT. Translated, it gives CASTRDRGADTEAFF.